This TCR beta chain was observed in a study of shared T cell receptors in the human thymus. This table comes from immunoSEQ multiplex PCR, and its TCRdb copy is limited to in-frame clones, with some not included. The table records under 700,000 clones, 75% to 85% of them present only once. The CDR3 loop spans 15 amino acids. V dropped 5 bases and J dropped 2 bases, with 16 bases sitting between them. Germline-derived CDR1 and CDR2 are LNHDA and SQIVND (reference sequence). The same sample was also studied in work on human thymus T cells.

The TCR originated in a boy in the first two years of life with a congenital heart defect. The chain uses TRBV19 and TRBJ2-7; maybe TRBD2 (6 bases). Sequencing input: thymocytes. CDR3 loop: CASSLGCGGPYEQYF. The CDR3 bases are TGTGCCAGTAGTCTCGGGTGTGGAGGGCCCTACGAGCAGTACTTC.